This T cell receptor (beta chain) comes out of a study of tumor-infiltrating lymphocytes in primary liver carcinoma. Investigators took RNA and DNA out together from about 21-30 mg of unsorted bulk tissue. Germline CDR1 reads SGHAT; CDR2 reads FQNNGV. This CDR3 contains 15 residues. The investigators made TCR beta cDNA from approximately 510 ng total RNA, using a constant-region primer. Nested multiplex PCR, run for three rounds with slightly modified ARM-PCR, yielded TCR beta libraries. Running approximately 10 cycles apiece, the first two PCR rounds relied on TRBV1-TRBV30 forward primers together with a C-beta reverse primer. TCRdb called the multiplex PCR reads again in MiXCR, with one record for every CDR3 protein. The data hold fewer than 70,000 distinct CDR3 sequences, with around 64% observed a single time. As to this clonotype: The junction departs from germline at one end; a sequencing error may be responsible.

The sequence was collected from a man between 40 and 49 years old with primary liver carcinoma and hepatitis B virus infection. The J gene is TRBJ2-7, the V gene TRBV11-2; tentative D call: TRBD2 (6 bases). The sequenced sample consisted of liver tumor tissue from sampling region 2. The subset: tumor region T2, inferior pole. CDR3 DNA sequence: TGTGCCTGCAGCCTCCAACAAGGGGAGGCGTACGAACAGTACTTC. Residues: CACSLQQGEAYEQYF.